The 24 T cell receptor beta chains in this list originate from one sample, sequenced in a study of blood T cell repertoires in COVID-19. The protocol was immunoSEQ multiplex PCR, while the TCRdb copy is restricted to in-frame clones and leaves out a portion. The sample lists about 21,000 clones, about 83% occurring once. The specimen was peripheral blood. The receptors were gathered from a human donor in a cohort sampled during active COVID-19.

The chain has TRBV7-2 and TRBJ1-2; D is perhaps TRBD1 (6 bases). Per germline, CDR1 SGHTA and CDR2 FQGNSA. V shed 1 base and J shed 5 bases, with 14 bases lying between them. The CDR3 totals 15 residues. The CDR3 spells CASSLGGQGSYGYTF. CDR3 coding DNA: TGTGCCAGCAGCTTAGGGGGGCAGGGTTCTTATGGCTACACCTTC. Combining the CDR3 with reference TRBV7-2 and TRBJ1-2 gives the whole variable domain GAGVSQSPSNKVTEKGKDVELRCDPISGHTALYWYRQSLGQGLEFLIYFQGNSAPDKSGLPSDRFSAERTGGSVSTLTIQRTQQEDSAVYLCASSLGGQGSYGYTFGSGTRLTVV.

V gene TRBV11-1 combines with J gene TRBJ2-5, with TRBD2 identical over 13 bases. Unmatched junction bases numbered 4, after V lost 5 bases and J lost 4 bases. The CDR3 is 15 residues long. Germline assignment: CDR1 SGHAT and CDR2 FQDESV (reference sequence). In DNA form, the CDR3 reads TGTGCCAGCAGCCGGACTAGCGGGGGTTCAGAGACCCAGTACTTC. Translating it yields CASSRTSGGSETQYF.

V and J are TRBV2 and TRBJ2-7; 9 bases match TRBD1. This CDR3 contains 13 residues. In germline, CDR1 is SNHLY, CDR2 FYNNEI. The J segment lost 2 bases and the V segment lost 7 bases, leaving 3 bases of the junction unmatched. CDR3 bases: TGTGCCAGCACCTGGACAGGGGCCTACGAGCAGTACTTC. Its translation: CASTWTGAYEQYF.

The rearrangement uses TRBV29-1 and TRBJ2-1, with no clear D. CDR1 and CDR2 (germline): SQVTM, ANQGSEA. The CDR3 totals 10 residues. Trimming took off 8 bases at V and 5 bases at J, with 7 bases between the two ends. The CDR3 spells CSTSHNEQFF. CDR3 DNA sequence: TGCAGCACGAGTCACAATGAGCAGTTCTTC.

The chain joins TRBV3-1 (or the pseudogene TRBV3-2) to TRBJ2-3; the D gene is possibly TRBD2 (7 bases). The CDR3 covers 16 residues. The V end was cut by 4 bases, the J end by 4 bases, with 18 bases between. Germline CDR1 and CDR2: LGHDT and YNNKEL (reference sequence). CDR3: CASSPSRGAISDTQYF. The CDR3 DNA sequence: TGTGCCAGCAGCCCCAGTCGGGGGGCGATATCAGATACGCAGTATTTT.

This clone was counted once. Here the CDR3 reads CASSLEGYQEETQYF. The CDR3 bases are TGTGCCAGCAGCTTGGAGGGGTATCAAGAAGAGACCCAGTACTTC. The chain recombines TRBV5-8 with TRBJ2-5, with D possibly TRBD1 on 5 matching bases. V lost 0 bases, J lost 3 bases, and 12 bases lay in between. Germline V gives CDR1 SGHTS, CDR2 YDEGEE. The length of the CDR3 is 15 residues.

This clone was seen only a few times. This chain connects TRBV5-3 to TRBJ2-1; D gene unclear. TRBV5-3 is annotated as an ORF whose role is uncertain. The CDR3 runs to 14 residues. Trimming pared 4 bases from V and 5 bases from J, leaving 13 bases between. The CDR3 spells CARSTAPMDNEQFF. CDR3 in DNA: TGTGCCAGAAGCACTGCACCAATGGACAATGAGCAGTTCTTC.

The CDR3 DNA sequence: TGCGCCAGCAGCCAAGTAAGCACAGATACGCAGTATTTT. Amino acid sequence: CASSQVSTDTQYF. The chain uses TRBV4-1 and TRBJ2-3; no definite D call. Trimming took 1 base from V and 0 from J, leaving 2 bases between them. The germline gives CDR1 MGHRA, CDR2 YSYEKL. This CDR3 is 13 amino acids long.

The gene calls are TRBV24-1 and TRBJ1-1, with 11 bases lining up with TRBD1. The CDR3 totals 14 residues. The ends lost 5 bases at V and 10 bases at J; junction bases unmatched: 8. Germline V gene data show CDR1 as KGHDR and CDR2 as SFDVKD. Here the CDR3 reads CATSAPGQGVLAFF. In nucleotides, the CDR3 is TGTGCCACCAGTGCACCGGGACAGGGGGTATTAGCTTTCTTT.

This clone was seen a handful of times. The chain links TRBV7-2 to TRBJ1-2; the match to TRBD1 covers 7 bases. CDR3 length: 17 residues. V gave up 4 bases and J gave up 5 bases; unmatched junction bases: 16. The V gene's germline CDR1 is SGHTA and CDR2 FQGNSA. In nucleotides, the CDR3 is TGTGCCAGCAGCTCCCACCCACGACAGGGCTCCCTTTATGGCTACACCTTC. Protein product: CASSSHPRQGSLYGYTF. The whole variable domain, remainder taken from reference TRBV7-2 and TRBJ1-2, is GAGVSQSPSNKVTEKGKDVELRCDPISGHTALYWYRQSLGQGLEFLIYFQGNSAPDKSGLPSDRFSAERTGGSVSTLTIQRTQQEDSAVYLCASSSHPRQGSLYGYTFGSGTRLTVV.

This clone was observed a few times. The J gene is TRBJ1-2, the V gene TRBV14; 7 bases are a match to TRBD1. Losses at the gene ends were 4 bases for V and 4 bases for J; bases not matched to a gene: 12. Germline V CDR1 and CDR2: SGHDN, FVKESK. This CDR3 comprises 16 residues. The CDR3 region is CASSPAGGQAFYGYTF. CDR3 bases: TGTGCCAGCAGCCCAGCAGGTGGACAGGCTTTCTATGGCTACACCTTC.

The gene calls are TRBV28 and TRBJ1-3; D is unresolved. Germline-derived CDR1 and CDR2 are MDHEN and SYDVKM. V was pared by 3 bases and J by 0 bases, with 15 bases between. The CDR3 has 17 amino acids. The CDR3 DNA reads TGTGCCAGCAGTTTCTCCTGGGTGGACTCCTCTGGAAACACCATATATTTT. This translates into CASSFSWVDSSGNTIYF.

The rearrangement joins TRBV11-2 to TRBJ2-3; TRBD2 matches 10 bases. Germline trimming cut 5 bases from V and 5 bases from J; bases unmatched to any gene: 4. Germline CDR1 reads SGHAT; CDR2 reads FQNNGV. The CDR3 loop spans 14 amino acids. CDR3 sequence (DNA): TGTGCCAGCAGCCCCGGGACTAGCGAAGATACGCAGTATTTT. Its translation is CASSPGTSEDTQYF.

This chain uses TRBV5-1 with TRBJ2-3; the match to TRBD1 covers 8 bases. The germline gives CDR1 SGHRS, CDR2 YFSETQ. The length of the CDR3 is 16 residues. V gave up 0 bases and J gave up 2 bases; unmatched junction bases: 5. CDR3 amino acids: CASSLGGTGPTDTQYF. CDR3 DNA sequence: TGCGCCAGCAGCTTGGGGGGGACAGGTCCCACAGATACGCAGTATTTT.

CDR3 sequence reads: CASSHGTAGSYEQYF. In DNA, the CDR3 is TGTGCCAGCAGTCACGGGACCGCGGGATCCTACGAGCAGTACTTC. V is TRBV27 and J is TRBJ2-7; maybe TRBD2 (6 bases). CDR3 size: 15 residues. The germline V gene encodes CDR1 MNHEY and CDR2 SMNVEV (reference sequence). The germline V and J ends were trimmed by 5 bases and 1 base, with 15 bases remaining between them.

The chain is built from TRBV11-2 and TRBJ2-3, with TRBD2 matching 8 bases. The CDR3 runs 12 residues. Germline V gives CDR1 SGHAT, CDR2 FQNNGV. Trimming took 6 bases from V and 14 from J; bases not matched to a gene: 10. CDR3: CASSLGGGYWYF. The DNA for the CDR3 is TGTGCCAGCAGTCTGGGCGGGGGGTATTGGTATTTT.

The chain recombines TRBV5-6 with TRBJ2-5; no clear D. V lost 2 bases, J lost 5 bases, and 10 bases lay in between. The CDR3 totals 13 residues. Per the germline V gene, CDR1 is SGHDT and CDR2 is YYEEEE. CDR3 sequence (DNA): TGTGCCAGCAGCTTTAATTTTTTGGAGACCCAGTACTTC. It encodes CASSFNFLETQYF.

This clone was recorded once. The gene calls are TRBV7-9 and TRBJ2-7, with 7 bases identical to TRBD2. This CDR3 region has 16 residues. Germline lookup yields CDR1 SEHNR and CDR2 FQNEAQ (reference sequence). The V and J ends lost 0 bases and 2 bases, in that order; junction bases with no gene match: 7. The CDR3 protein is CASSLAVSSGTYEQYF. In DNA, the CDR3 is TGTGCCAGCAGCTTAGCGGTATCTAGCGGAACCTACGAGCAGTACTTC.

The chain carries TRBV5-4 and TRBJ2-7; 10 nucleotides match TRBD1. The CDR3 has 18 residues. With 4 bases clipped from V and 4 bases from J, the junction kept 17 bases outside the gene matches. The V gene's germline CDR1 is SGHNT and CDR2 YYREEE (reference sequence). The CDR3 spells CASSQDIKPGQGKYEQYF. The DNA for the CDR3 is TGTGCCAGCAGCCAAGATATCAAGCCGGGACAGGGGAAGTACGAGCAGTACTTC.

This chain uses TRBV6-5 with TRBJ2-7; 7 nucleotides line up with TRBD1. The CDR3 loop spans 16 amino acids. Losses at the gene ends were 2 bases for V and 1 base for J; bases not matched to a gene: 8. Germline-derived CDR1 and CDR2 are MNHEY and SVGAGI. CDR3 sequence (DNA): TGTGCCAGCAGTTACGAGGGGGCAGGGTGGTCCTACGAGCAGTACTTC. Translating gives CASSYEGAGWSYEQYF.

CDR3 DNA: TGTGCCAGTAGCCGAACAGGGGGCGCGGGGGAGCTGTTTTTT. Translating it yields CASSRTGGAGELFF. The chain employs TRBV19 and TRBJ2-2, with TRBD1 matching over 9 bases. The J segment lost 8 bases and the V segment lost 6 bases, leaving 7 bases of the junction unmatched. Germline lookup yields CDR1 LNHDA and CDR2 SQIVND (reference sequence). The CDR3 loop spans 14 amino acids.

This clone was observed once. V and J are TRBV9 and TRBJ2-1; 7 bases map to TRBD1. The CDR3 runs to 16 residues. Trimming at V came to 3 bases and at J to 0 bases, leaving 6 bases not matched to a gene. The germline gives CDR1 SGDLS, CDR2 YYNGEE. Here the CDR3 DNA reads TGTGCCAGCAGCGCCGGACAGGAAATCTCCTACAATGAGCAGTTCTTC. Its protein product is CASSAGQEISYNEQFF.

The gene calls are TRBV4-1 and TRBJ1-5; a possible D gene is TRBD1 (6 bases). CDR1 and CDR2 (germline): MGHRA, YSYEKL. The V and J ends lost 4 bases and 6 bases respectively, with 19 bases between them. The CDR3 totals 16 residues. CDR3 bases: TGCGCCAGCAGCCCCTATTTGGCAGGGGTGGGTCAGCCCCAGCATTTT. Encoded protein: CASSPYLAGVGQPQHF.

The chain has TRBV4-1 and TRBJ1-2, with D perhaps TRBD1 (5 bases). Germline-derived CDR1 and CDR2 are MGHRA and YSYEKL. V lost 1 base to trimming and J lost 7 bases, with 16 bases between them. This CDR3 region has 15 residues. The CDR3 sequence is CASSQGRLGGFGYTF. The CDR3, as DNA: TGCGCCAGCAGCCAAGGCCGCTTGGGGGGGTTTGGCTACACCTTC.